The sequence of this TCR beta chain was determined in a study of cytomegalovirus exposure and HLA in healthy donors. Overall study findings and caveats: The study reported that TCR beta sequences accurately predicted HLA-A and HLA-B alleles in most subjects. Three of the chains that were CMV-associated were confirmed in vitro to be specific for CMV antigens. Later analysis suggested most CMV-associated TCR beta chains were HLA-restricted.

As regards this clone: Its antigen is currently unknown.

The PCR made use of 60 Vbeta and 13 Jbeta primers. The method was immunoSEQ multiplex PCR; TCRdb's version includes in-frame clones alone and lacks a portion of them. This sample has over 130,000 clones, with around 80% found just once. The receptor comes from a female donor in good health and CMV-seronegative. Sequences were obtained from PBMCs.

The CDR3 region is CASTAGFRDNEQFF. Written as DNA, the CDR3 is TGTGCCAGTACCGCGGGGTTCAGGGACAATGAGCAGTTCTTC. The chain carries TRBV11-2 and TRBJ2-1, with a tentative D call TRBD2 (6 bases). The germline V and J ends were trimmed by 9 bases and 5 bases, with 17 bases remaining between them. This CDR3 has 14 residues. In germline, CDR1 is SGHAT, CDR2 FQNNGV.